This T cell receptor (beta chain) was captured by sequencing in a study of stem cell transplantation in POMP-related autoinflammatory disease. Some clones are missing from TCRdb's copy, which holds only in-frame ones; the method was immunoSEQ multiplex PCR. In the table there are approximately 23,000 clones, 75% to 85% of which are singletons. Germline values: CDR1 SGHRS, CDR2 YFSETQ. V lost 0 bases, J lost 0 bases, and 10 bases lay in between. The CDR3 totals 16 residues. This clone was seen only once. The material sequenced was CD4+ T cells from PBMCs, taken before stem cell transplantation. The clonotype was recovered from a human donor with POMP-related autoinflammation and immune dysregulation (PRAID). The chain employs TRBV5-1 and TRBJ1-3, with D unclear. The CDR3 DNA follows: TGCGCCAGCAGCTTGGAGCCAGGATACTCTGGAAACACCATATATTTT. Amino acids: CASSLEPGYSGNTIYF.